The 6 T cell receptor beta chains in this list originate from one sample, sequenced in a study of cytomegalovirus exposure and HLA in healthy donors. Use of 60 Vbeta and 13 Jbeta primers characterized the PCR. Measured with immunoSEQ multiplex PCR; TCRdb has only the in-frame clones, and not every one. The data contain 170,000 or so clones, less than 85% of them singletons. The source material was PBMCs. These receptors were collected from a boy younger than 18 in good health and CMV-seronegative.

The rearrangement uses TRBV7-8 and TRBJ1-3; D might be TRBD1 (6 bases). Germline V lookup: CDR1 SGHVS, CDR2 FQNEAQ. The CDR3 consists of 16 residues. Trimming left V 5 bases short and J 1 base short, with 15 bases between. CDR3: CASSPALGGSGNTIYF. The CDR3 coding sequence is TGTGCCAGCAGCCCGGCCCTAGGGGGATCTGGAAACACCATATATTTT. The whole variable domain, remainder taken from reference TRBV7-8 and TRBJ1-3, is GAGVSQSPRYKVAKRGQDVALRCDPISGHVSLFWYQQALGQGPEFLTYFQNEAQLDKSGLPSDRFFAERPEGSVSTLKIQRTQQEDSAVYLCASSPALGGSGNTIYFGEGSWLTVV.

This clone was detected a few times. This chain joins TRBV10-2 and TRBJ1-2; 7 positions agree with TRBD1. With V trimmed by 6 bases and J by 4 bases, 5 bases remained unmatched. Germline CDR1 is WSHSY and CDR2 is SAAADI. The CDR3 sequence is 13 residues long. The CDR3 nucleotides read TGCGCCAGCAGAGGACAGGCCCTCTATGGCTACACCTTC. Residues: CASRGQALYGYTF.

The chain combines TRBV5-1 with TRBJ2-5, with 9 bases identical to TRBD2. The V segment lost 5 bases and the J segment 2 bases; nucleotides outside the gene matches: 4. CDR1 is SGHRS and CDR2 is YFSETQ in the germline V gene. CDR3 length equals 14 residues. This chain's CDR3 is CASRPTSGQETQYF. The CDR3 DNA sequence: TGCGCCAGCAGACCGACTAGCGGACAAGAGACCCAGTACTTC. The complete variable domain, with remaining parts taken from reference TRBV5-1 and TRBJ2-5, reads KAGVTQTPRYLIKTRGQQVTLSCSPISGHRSVSWYQQTPGQGLQFLFEYFSETQRNKGNFPGRFSGRQFSNSRSEMNVSTLELGDSALYLCASRPTSGQETQYFGPGTRLLVL.

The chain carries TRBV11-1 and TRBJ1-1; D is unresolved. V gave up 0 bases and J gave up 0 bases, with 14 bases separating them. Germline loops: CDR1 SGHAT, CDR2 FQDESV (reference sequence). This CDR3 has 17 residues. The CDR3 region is CASSLAEYPSMNTEAFF. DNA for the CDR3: TGTGCCAGCAGCTTAGCGGAGTATCCATCCATGAACACTGAAGCTTTCTTT.

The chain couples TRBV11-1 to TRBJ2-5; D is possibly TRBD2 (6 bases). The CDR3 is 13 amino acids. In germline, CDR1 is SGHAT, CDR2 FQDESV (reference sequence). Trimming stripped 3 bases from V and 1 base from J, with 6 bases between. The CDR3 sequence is CASSFGGQETQYF. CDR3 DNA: TGTGCCAGCAGCTTCGGGGGCCAAGAGACCCAGTACTTC.

CDR3 amino acids: CARSYRPLVSGELFF. CDR3 nucleotide sequence: TGTGCCAGAAGCTATCGCCCCCTAGTTAGCGGGGAGCTGTTTTTT. This chain uses TRBV9 with TRBJ2-2; D is unclear. Germline CDR1 is SGDLS and CDR2 is YYNGEE. Trimming shortened V by 8 bases and J by 7 bases, and 21 bases separated the two germline ends. The CDR3 is made up of 15 amino acids.